The 29 T cell receptor beta chains below were found in one sample sequenced in a study of shared clonotypes between healthy human individuals. Naive CD8 cells were CD45RO-negative, positively selected for CCR7, excluding terminally differentiated effector memory CD45RA+ cells. Libraries were prepared by immunoSEQ multiplex PCR; TCRdb keeps only in-frame clonotypes and omits some of them. This table holds more than 2 million clones, about 95% found once. The sample comprised naive CD8+ T cells sorted from blood. All receptors derive from a man younger than 35 in good health.

The chain is built from TRBV7-9 and TRBJ2-5, with TRBD1 identical over 9 bases. Germline-derived CDR1 and CDR2 are SEHNR and FQNEAQ (reference sequence). The CDR3 is 14 residues long. Losses at the gene ends were 5 bases for V and 5 bases for J; bases not matched to a gene: 6. The CDR3 coding sequence is TGTGCCAGCAGCCAAGACAGGGGGGACGAGACCCAGTACTTC. This codes for CASSQDRGDETQYF.

This rearrangement joins TRBV30 to TRBJ1-1, with unresolved D. The CDR3 has 12 amino acids. The germline CDR1 and CDR2 sequences are GTSNPN and SVGIG (reference sequence). V was cut by 2 bases and J by 10 bases, with 14 bases left in between. The CDR3 DNA sequence: TGTGCCTGGAGTCCTTCCGTCGGGCGAGCTTTCTTT. Its protein product is CAWSPSVGRAFF.

The V and J genes are TRBV5-1 and TRBJ2-2, with 10 positions matching TRBD1. The germline V gene has CDR1 SGHRS and CDR2 YFSETQ. This CDR3 is built from 16 residues. V lost 1 base and J lost 7; bases outside the gene matches: 7. Written as DNA, the CDR3 is TGCGCCAGCAGCTTGTTGCGACAGGGGGCCGGCGGGGAGCTGTTTTTT. Its translation is CASSLLRQGAGGELFF.

The chain combines TRBV30 with TRBJ2-3, with 8 bases that match TRBD2. Unmatched junction bases numbered 29, after V lost 1 base and J lost 2 bases. This CDR3 has 23 amino acids. The germline CDR1 and CDR2 sequences are GTSNPN and SVGIG (reference sequence). The CDR3 region is CAWSAGLARTMLEIGINTDTQYF. The DNA for the CDR3 is TGTGCCTGGAGTGCCGGACTAGCCAGGACCATGTTAGAAATAGGGATAAACACAGATACGCAGTATTTT. The variable domain in full, with the rest retrieved from reference TRBV30 and TRBJ2-3, is SQTIHQWPATLVQPVGSPLSLECTVEGTSNPNLYWYRQAAGRGLQLLFYSVGIGQISSEVPQNLSASRPQDRQFILSSKKLLLSDSGFYLCAWSAGLARTMLEIGINTDTQYFGPGTRLTVL.

This clone turned up a few times. The chain carries TRBV21-1 and TRBJ1-1; the DNA was not used to check the table's D call, TRBD1. TRBV21-1 is marked as a pseudogene. This CDR3 region has 15 residues. CDR3 region: CASSGPGTVNTEAFF. CDR3 nucleotides: TGTGCCAGCAGCGGTCCCGGGACAGTGAACACTGAAGCTTTCTTT.

This rearrangement joins TRBV4-3 to TRBJ2-1; D is perhaps TRBD2 (6 bases). The V gene lost 4 bases and the J gene lost 4 bases, with 17 bases spanning the gap. This CDR3 region has 16 residues. CDR1 LGHNA and CDR2 YSLEER come from the germline V gene. This chain's CDR3 is CASSPGAGGFYNEQFF. The CDR3 region has the DNA TGCGCCAGCAGCCCCGGGGCCGGAGGGTTTTACAATGAGCAGTTCTTC.

The V gene is TRBV27, the J gene TRBJ1-6; D gene ambiguous. Trimming shortened V by 6 bases and J by 7 bases, and 22 bases separated the two germline ends. The CDR3 totals 17 residues. Germline V gene data show CDR1 as MNHEY and CDR2 as SMNVEV (reference sequence). The CDR3 nucleotides are TGTGCCAGCAGCACCCTATGGGAGAAGTATAGAAATTCACCCCTCCACTTT. Amino acids: CASSTLWEKYRNSPLHF.

In this sample, this clone turned up once. V gene TRBV5-8 combines with J gene TRBJ1-1; 9 bases agree with TRBD1. The CDR3 covers 14 residues. Unmatched junction bases numbered 8, after V lost 4 bases and J lost 7 bases. Per the germline V gene, CDR1 is SGHTS and CDR2 is YDEGEE. The CDR3 protein is CASSGTGTGSEAFF. DNA for the CDR3: TGTGCCAGCAGCGGAACCGGGACAGGGAGTGAAGCTTTCTTT.

The V and J genes are TRBV19 and TRBJ2-7, with D unclear. The CDR3 spans 15 residues. CDR1 is LNHDA, CDR2 SQIVND, per germline (reference sequence). V was cut by 0 bases and J by 2 bases, with 11 bases left in between. This CDR3 reads CASSIDYNGAYEQYF. The CDR3 DNA reads TGTGCCAGTAGTATAGATTATAACGGAGCCTACGAGCAGTACTTC.

The V and J genes are TRBV4-3 and TRBJ2-7; 7 bases align to TRBD1. Unmatched junction bases numbered 10, after V lost 4 bases and J lost 4 bases. CDR1 and CDR2 from the germline V gene are LGHNA and YSLEER. CDR3 size: 15 residues. CDR3 coding DNA: TGCGCCAGCAGCCCGACGAGGGACAGTCAATACGAGCAGTACTTC. This encodes CASSPTRDSQYEQYF.

The rearrangement joins TRBV5-4 to TRBJ1-5, with 7 nucleotides matching TRBD1. The CDR3 spans 15 residues. The germline gives CDR1 SGHNT, CDR2 YYREEE (reference sequence). The J segment lost 3 bases and the V segment lost 0 bases, leaving 3 bases of the junction unmatched. The DNA for the CDR3 is TGTGCCAGCAGCTTGGACAGGGGCGTCAATCAGCCCCAGCATTTT. Translated, it gives CASSLDRGVNQPQHF. Based on the CDR3 plus reference TRBV5-4 and TRBJ1-5, the full variable domain is ETGVTQSPTHLIKTRGQQVTLRCSSQSGHNTVSWYQQALGQGPQFIFQYYREEENGRGNFPPRFSGLQFPNYSSELNVNALELDDSALYLCASSLDRGVNQPQHFGDGTRLSIL.

The chain recombines TRBV19 with TRBJ2-7, with 8 bases identical to TRBD2. The ends lost 1 base at V and 5 bases at J; junction bases unmatched: 7. The CDR3 sequence is 15 residues long. The germline CDR1 and CDR2 sequences are LNHDA and SQIVND (reference sequence). CDR3: CASSIGIAGYNEQYF. The CDR3 DNA follows: TGTGCCAGTAGTATAGGAATAGCGGGATACAACGAGCAGTACTTC.

This chain uses TRBV4-2 with TRBJ2-1; tentatively, D is TRBD1 or TRBD2 (5 bases each). CDR1 is LGHNA, CDR2 YNFKEQ, per germline. V gave up 0 bases and J gave up 0 bases, with 9 bases separating them. The CDR3 totals 16 residues. CDR3 coding DNA: TGTGCCAGCAGCCAAGAGAGGGGTAACTCCTACAATGAGCAGTTCTTC. This codes for CASSQERGNSYNEQFF.

This rearrangement joins TRBV5-6 to TRBJ2-7; TRBD1 agrees at 7 bases. Trimming cost V 0 bases and J 5 bases; bases outside gene matches: 17. The CDR3 runs 18 residues. Per germline, CDR1 SGHDT and CDR2 YYEEEE. CDR3 amino acids: CASSLAPRQGTPGNEQYF. The CDR3 DNA follows: TGTGCCAGCAGCTTGGCCCCACGACAGGGAACGCCCGGTAACGAGCAGTACTTC.

V is TRBV15 and J is TRBJ2-7; TRBD2 matches at 7 bases. Germline V gene sequence: CDR1 LNHNV, CDR2 YYDKDF (reference sequence). The CDR3 covers 16 residues. The trim removed 3 bases at V and 2 bases at J, leaving 10 bases unmatched. DNA for the CDR3: TGTGCCACCAGCAGCCGCCCGGCTAGCGGTACCTACGAGCAGTACTTC. This gives the protein CATSSRPASGTYEQYF. Combining the CDR3 with reference TRBV15 and TRBJ2-7 gives the whole variable domain DAMVIQNPRYQVTQFGKPVTLSCSQTLNHNVMYWYQQKSSQAPKLLFHYYDKDFNNEADTPDNFQSRRPNTSFCFLDIRSPGLGDTAMYLCATSSRPASGTYEQYFGPGTRLTVT.

The chain links TRBV9 to TRBJ2-1, with 13 bases fitting TRBD2. V trimming: 1 base; J trimming: 8 bases; junction bases outside the gene matches: 9. Germline V CDR1 and CDR2: SGDLS, YYNGEE. The CDR3 covers 17 residues. This CDR3 is CASSVLGLAGPLDEQFF. For the CDR3, the DNA is TGTGCCAGCAGCGTATTGGGACTAGCGGGGCCTTTGGATGAGCAGTTCTTC. Full variable domain (outside the CDR3, taken from reference TRBV9 and TRBJ2-1): DSGVTQTPKHLITATGQRVTLRCSPRSGDLSVYWYQQSLDQGLQFLIQYYNGEERAKGNILERFSAQQFPDLHSELNLSSLELGDSALYFCASSVLGLAGPLDEQFFGPGTRLTVL.

J is TRBJ1-3 and V is TRBV19, with TRBD1 as a possible D gene (5 bases). Germline loops: CDR1 LNHDA, CDR2 SQIVND (reference sequence). Trimming took 9 bases from V and 4 from J, leaving 10 bases between them. The CDR3 has 12 amino acids. The CDR3 reads CASGTPGNTIYF. The CDR3 bases are TGTGCCAGCGGGACCCCCGGAAACACCATATATTTT. The complete variable domain, with remaining parts taken from reference TRBV19 and TRBJ1-3, reads DGGITQSPKYLFRKEGQNVTLSCEQNLNHDAMYWYRQDPGQGLRLIYYSQIVNDFQKGDIAEGYSVSREKKESFPLTVTSAQKNPTAFYLCASGTPGNTIYFGEGSWLTVV.

This clone was seen just once. In DNA form, the CDR3 reads TGCGCCAGCAGCCCTAATACGGGAGCAACCGGGGAGCTGTTTTTT. This encodes CASSPNTGATGELFF. The rearrangement links TRBV4-1 to TRBJ2-2, with a weak D call TRBD2 (6 bases). The CDR3 is 15 amino acids. V was clipped by 4 bases and J by 5 bases, with 14 bases between them. In germline, CDR1 is MGHRA, CDR2 YSYEKL.

The chain links TRBV2 to TRBJ1-4, with 8 bases identical to TRBD1. This CDR3 spans 14 amino acids. From germline, CDR1 is SNHLY and CDR2 FYNNEI. The V segment lost 5 bases and the J segment 6 bases; nucleotides outside the gene matches: 5. This CDR3 reads CASSRTGPDEKLFF. The CDR3 bases are TGTGCCAGCAGTCGGACAGGGCCTGATGAAAAACTGTTTTTT.

This chain uses TRBV11-2 with TRBJ2-7, with D perhaps TRBD1 (5 bases). Trimming pared 4 bases from V and 1 base from J, leaving 11 bases between. Germline V gene data show CDR1 as SGHAT and CDR2 as FQNNGV. This CDR3 contains 14 residues. As DNA, the CDR3 is TGTGCCAGCAGCTCTGGTGACAGTTCCTACGAGCAGTACTTC. Protein: CASSSGDSSYEQYF.

The table lists this clone with a count of one. The V call is TRBV11-2, the J call TRBJ2-7; possible D gene TRBD1, 5 bases. Per germline, CDR1 SGHAT and CDR2 FQNNGV. Trimming removed 0 bases from V and 4 bases from J, with 22 bases in between. This CDR3 is built from 18 residues. CDR3 bases: TGTGCCAGCAGCTTAGAAAGAGAAGACAGAGACGCAAGATACGAGCAGTACTTC. Translation gives CASSLEREDRDARYEQYF.

This clone was observed a handful of times. The V call is TRBV2, the J call TRBJ1-2; no firm D call. V was shortened by 7 bases and J by 3 bases, with 15 bases between the two germline ends. Germline values: CDR1 SNHLY, CDR2 FYNNEI. The CDR3 runs to 14 residues. The CDR3: CASTLGPLDYGYTF. The CDR3 coding sequence is TGTGCCAGCACACTCGGCCCGTTGGACTATGGCTACACCTTC.

This clone occurred once. The rearrangement joins TRBV27 to TRBJ2-1; TRBD2 matches 9 bases. The CDR3 is 14 amino acids. Germline-derived CDR1 and CDR2 are MNHEY and SMNVEV (reference sequence). The junction had 3 bases not matched to a gene; V was cut back by 5 bases and J by 4 bases. The CDR3 DNA reads as TGTGCCAGCAGTGTTAGCGGGGGTTACAATGAGCAGTTCTTC. It specifies CASSVSGGYNEQFF.

The V call is TRBV4-1, the J call TRBJ1-5; D is possibly TRBD1 (6 bases). The length of the CDR3 is 17 residues. Per the germline V gene, CDR1 is MGHRA and CDR2 is YSYEKL. V was cut by 1 base and J by 4 bases, with 17 bases left in between. CDR3: CASSQGGGAGANQPQHF. The CDR3 DNA follows: TGCGCCAGCAGCCAAGGCGGCGGGGCAGGGGCGAATCAGCCCCAGCATTTT.

The rearrangement uses TRBV5-1 and TRBJ2-1; D uncertain. The CDR3 totals 13 residues. Germline V gene data show CDR1 as SGHRS and CDR2 as YFSETQ. Trimming left V 4 bases short and J 4 bases short, with 9 bases between. CDR3 DNA: TGCGCCAGCAGCCCGGACGGGTACAATGAGCAGTTCTTC. Encoded protein: CASSPDGYNEQFF. The full variable domain, its missing parts supplied by reference TRBV5-1 and TRBJ2-1, is KAGVTQTPRYLIKTRGQQVTLSCSPISGHRSVSWYQQTPGQGLQFLFEYFSETQRNKGNFPGRFSGRQFSNSRSEMNVSTLELGDSALYLCASSPDGYNEQFFGPGTRLTVL.

The rearrangement uses TRBV27 and TRBJ2-7, with a weak D call TRBD2 (7 bases). The CDR3 has 14 residues. Germline V lookup: CDR1 MNHEY, CDR2 SMNVEV (reference sequence). The V gene lost 3 bases and the J gene lost 6 bases, with 15 bases spanning the gap. CDR3 loop: CASSFGGGASEQYF. CDR3 bases: TGTGCCAGCAGTTTTGGAGGGGGGGCATCCGAGCAGTACTTC.

The chain uses TRBV4-1 and TRBJ1-6; D is unresolved. Trimming took off 0 bases at V and 4 bases at J, with 7 bases between the two ends. CDR1 is MGHRA, CDR2 YSYEKL, per germline. This CDR3 has 15 amino acids. The CDR3 region is CASSQDRGYNSPLHF. In nucleotides, the CDR3 is TGCGCCAGCAGCCAAGATCGCGGTTATAATTCACCCCTCCACTTT.

The chain employs TRBV7-9 and TRBJ1-3; D is unresolved. The CDR3 covers 14 residues. The V gene's germline CDR1 is SEHNR and CDR2 FQNEAQ (reference sequence). Trimming removed 3 bases at V and 2 bases at J, with 8 bases between. DNA of the CDR3: TGTGCCAGCAGCTTCCCGAGTGCTGGAAACACCATATATTTT. Residues: CASSFPSAGNTIYF.

The V and J genes are TRBV27 and TRBJ1-2, with 7 bases identical to TRBD1. This CDR3 spans 17 amino acids. Per germline, CDR1 MNHEY and CDR2 SMNVEV (reference sequence). After removal of 3 bases from V and 3 bases from J, the junction contained 13 bases not matched to a gene. This CDR3 reads CASSFQPLRTGDYGYTF. The CDR3 nucleotides are TGTGCCAGCAGTTTCCAACCCCTCCGGACAGGAGACTATGGCTACACCTTC.